These 11 T cell receptor beta chains originate from one sample sequenced in a study of T cell clonality in common variable immunodeficiency. Clones were read by immunoSEQ multiplex PCR, and TCRdb kept only the in-frame ones, dropping some. Listed here are more than 55,000 clones without any singletons, the top ten holding approximately 1.7%. The sample taken for sequencing was peripheral blood mononuclear cells. The source of these receptors is a person aged 18-70 years in good health.

This clone showed up many times. The read is 3 residues too short to cover the CDR3 end, so that end is filled in from the germline J gene. The V and J genes are TRBV7-2 and TRBJ2-7; D gene unclear. Trimming stripped 1 base from V and 2 bases from J, with 9 bases between. CDR1 and CDR2 (germline): SGHTA, FQGNSA. The CDR3 extends over 14 amino acids. This CDR3 is CASSLDSNTYEQYF. The CDR3 bases that were read are TGTGCCAGCAGCTTAGACAGTAACACCTACGAG.

This clone was recorded many times. The read finishes 3 residues shy of the CDR3 end, and the germline J gene is used to complete it. The V gene is TRBV7-9, the J gene TRBJ1-1, with 9 nucleotides matching TRBD1. Germline CDR1 reads SEHNR; CDR2 reads FQNEAQ (reference sequence). Trimming cost V 5 bases and J 5 bases; bases outside gene matches: 6. The CDR3 length is 14 residues. CDR3 bases read: TGTGCCAGCAGCCCCCTCGGGACAGGGACTGAA. It encodes CASSPLGTGTE. In full, the CDR3 is CASSPLGTGTEAFF.

This clone was picked up many times. CDR3 DNA, as far as it was read: TGTGCCAGCAGTGAGCTACAGTCCTACGAG. Translation: CASSELQSYE. The CDR3 reads in full as CASSELQSYEQYF. This chain joins TRBV6-4 and TRBJ2-7; D not resolved. Read coverage stops 3 residues before the CDR3 terminus; the germline J gene supplies the remainder. The length of the CDR3 is 13 residues. Germline-derived CDR1 and CDR2 are MRHNA and SNTAGT. Trimming shortened V by 3 bases and J by 1 base, and 7 bases separated the two germline ends.

Ten or more counts support this clone. The read ends 3 residues early relative to the CDR3; the germline J gene fills the gap. In the same sample, other DNA sequences code for this CDR3. The rearrangement joins TRBV18 to TRBJ2-5; D is ambiguous. The CDR3 runs 12 residues. The V gene's germline CDR1 is KGHSH and CDR2 LQKENI. The V end lost 4 bases, the J end lost 3 bases, and 6 bases lay between the germline ends. The sequenced CDR3 bases are TGTGCCAGCTCACAAACAGAAGAGACC. It specifies CASSQTEET. The whole CDR3 is CASSQTEETQYF.

This clone was seen repeatedly, ten times or more. The read is 3 residues too short to cover the CDR3 end, so that end is filled in from the germline J gene. The chain links TRBV14 to TRBJ1-3, with TRBD1 identical over 7 bases. The CDR3 loop spans 16 amino acids. In germline, CDR1 is SGHDN, CDR2 FVKESK. J lost 0 bases, V lost 4 bases, and 6 bases had no gene match. CDR3 amino acids: CASSRGTVSSGNTIYF. The DNA read from the CDR3 is TGTGCCAGCAGCCGCGGGACAGTGAGCTCTGGAAACACC.

This clone came up many times. The read ends 3 residues before the CDR3 terminus; that terminus is restored from the germline J gene. This sequence joins TRBV7-9 and TRBJ1-2; possible D gene TRBD1, 6 bases. In germline, CDR1 is SEHNR, CDR2 FQNEAQ (reference sequence). The CDR3 runs 14 residues. The DNA read from the CDR3 is TGTGCCAGCAGCTTACCGCAGGGGCGAAAAGGC. Translating gives CASSLPQGRKG. The CDR3 reads in full as CASSLPQGRKGYTF.

This clone was counted ten times or more. This CDR3 is CASSIVASSYNEQFF. CDR3 bases read: TGTGCCAGTAGTATAGTAGCTAGCTCCTACAATGAG. This chain uses TRBV19 with TRBJ2-1; D call uncertain. The sequence runs out 3 residues before the end of the CDR3; the remainder is reconstructed from the germline J gene. The germline V and J ends were trimmed by 1 base and 0 bases, with 7 bases remaining between them. This CDR3 is 15 amino acids long. Germline assignment: CDR1 LNHDA and CDR2 SQIVND (reference sequence).

The table lists this clone with many counts. The sequenced fragment ends 3 residues before the CDR3 boundary, so the rest is inferred from the germline J gene. The chain links TRBV28 to TRBJ1-5; 10 bases line up with TRBD1. Germline V gene sequence: CDR1 MDHEN, CDR2 SYDVKM. Trimming removed 5 bases from V and 7 bases from J; junction bases left unmatched: 5. The CDR3 is 14 residues long. This CDR3 reads CASSNRDRGQPQHF. Incomplete CDR3 DNA: TGTGCCAGCAGTAACCGGGACAGGGGACAGCCC.

The sample holds many counts of this clone. The read terminates 3 residues before the CDR3 end, so the remaining end is supplied by the germline J gene. The rearrangement links TRBV20-1 to TRBJ2-7, with 9 bases identical to TRBD2. The CDR3 has 14 residues. The J segment lost 3 bases and the V segment lost 2 bases, leaving 5 bases of the junction unmatched. Germline lookup yields CDR1 DFQATT and CDR2 SNEGSKA (reference sequence). The sequenced part of the CDR3 DNA is TGCAGTGCTAGAACGGCTAGCGGGAACTACGAG. Its protein is CSARTASGNYE. The whole CDR3 protein reads CSARTASGNYEQYF.

This clone was seen ten or more times. Read data end 3 residues before the CDR3 end; the end is taken from the germline J gene. J is TRBJ2-3 and V is TRBV19; D remains unclear. The CDR3 sequence is 12 residues long. The V end was cut by 4 bases, the J end by 6 bases, with 8 bases between. Germline assignment: CDR1 LNHDA and CDR2 SQIVND (reference sequence). The CDR3: CASSNSWDTQYF. CDR3 bases read: TGTGCCAGTAGTAACTCTTGGGATACG.

This clone was counted at least ten times. The CDR3 end lies 3 residues beyond the end of the read and is filled in from the germline J gene. The chain uses TRBV20-1 and TRBJ2-1, with TRBD2 matching over 7 bases. Germline V gives CDR1 DFQATT, CDR2 SNEGSKA (reference sequence). This CDR3 has 14 residues. Germline trimming cut 0 bases from V and 7 bases from J; bases unmatched to any gene: 6. The DNA read from the CDR3 is TGCAGTGCTAGAGATCCGACTAGCACAAATGAG. This codes for CSARDPTSTNE. The CDR3 in its entirety is CSARDPTSTNEQFF.